This TCR beta chain was profiled in a study of blood T cells in healthy people across ages. Study-level findings and limits: Possibly confounding the expanded clonotype changes was the fact that donor CMV status was unknown.

Drawn from each donor were ten milliliters of peripheral blood. A minimum of 6 million PBMCs was isolated per sample. Germline CDR1 reads DFQATT; CDR2 reads SNEGSKA (reference sequence). This CDR3 is built from 16 residues. V lost 6 bases to trimming and J lost 4 bases; unmatched junction nucleotides: 15. Comments on this clonotype: Its antigen is unidentified.

Using a J-beta primer mix together with a sample-barcoded 5' primer, a second PCR was run for about 6 to 12 cycles. Per sample, CDR3-containing paired-end reads numbered at least 2.5 million. MiXCR, run by TCRdb on the 5' RACE reads, gives a single entry per CDR3 protein. This sample yields hundreds of thousands of distinct CDR3 sequences, of which 40% to 45% are seen a single time; about 32% belongs to the top ten. This chain links TRBV20-1 with TRBJ1-2; 9 bases match TRBD1. Sequenced input: blood. The receptor was isolated from an elderly man in good health. The CDR3 here is CSAIPSQGARGYGYTF. The CDR3 region has the DNA TGCAGTGCCATCCCCTCACAGGGGGCGAGAGGCTATGGCTACACCTTC.